The clone carrying this T cell receptor beta chain has a count of ten or more. Its antigen is unidentified. V dropped 0 bases and J dropped 6 bases, with 13 bases sitting between them. The CDR3 covers 15 residues. Germline V lookup: CDR1 MNHEY, CDR2 SVGEGT. The data derive from a study of CD8 T cells in ankylosing spondylitis. Study results and caveats: Several highly homologous variants formed a TCR beta motif that appeared characteristic of ankylosing spondylitis blood.

TCRdb fed the 5' RACE reads into MiXCR, producing one record per CDR3 protein. The repertoire includes around 150,000 distinct CDR3 sequences, about 7% of them detected once, and around 12% sits in the top ten. The gene calls are TRBV6-2 or TRBV6-3 and TRBJ2-3, with D uncertain. The specimen was blood, either unsorted or a sorted T cell fraction (not recorded which). The clonotype comes from a female donor with ankylosing spondylitis or in good health (not recorded which). The CDR3 DNA sequence: TGTGCCAGCAGTTACTCGCGTGGCGTGTGGGATACGCAGTATTTT. This encodes CASSYSRGVWDTQYF.